The source of this TCR beta chain is a study of tumor-infiltrating lymphocytes in primary liver carcinoma. Investigators took RNA and DNA out together from roughly 21-30 mg of unsorted bulk tissue. Patients were treatment-naive with chronic HBV infection. With approximately 470 ng total RNA as template and a constant-region primer, TCR beta cDNA was made. It was through three nested multiplex PCR rounds of slightly modified ARM-PCR that TCR beta libraries arose. One entry per CDR3 protein results from TCRdb running MiXCR on the multiplex PCR reads. The sample has around 60,000 distinct CDR3 sequences, roughly 70% seen once. The study, taken as a whole, reports: Overlap in tumor-adjacent and tumor-blood pairs fell below that of tumor region pairs. Just around 7.5-24% of top clones spanned all five tumor regions.

As for this clonotype: Its cognate antigen is unknown. The junction differs from germline at one of its ends, possibly a read error.

The sequenced sample consisted of liver tumor tissue from sampling region 4. As for subset: tumor region T4, right-lateral pole. The sequence derives from a middle-aged man with primary liver carcinoma and hepatitis B virus infection.

The CDR3 DNA sequence: TGTACCAGCAGCCCATCTAGGAGGTTGGTGAACACTGAAGTTTTCTTT. This codes for CTSSPSRRLVNTEVFF. The chain links TRBV11-2 to TRBJ1-1; no clear D gene. Germline loops: CDR1 SGHAT, CDR2 FQNNGV. CDR3 length equals 16 residues.